These 4 T cell receptor beta chains were all obtained from the same sample, sequenced in a study of blood T cell repertoires in COVID-19. Clones were read by immunoSEQ multiplex PCR, and TCRdb kept only the in-frame ones, dropping some. The sample carries around 480,000 clones, about nine tenths recorded once. Sequenced sample: PBMCs or T cells enriched from blood (not recorded which). The receptor set was obtained from a woman between 18 and 29 years old who had recovered from COVID-19.

The J gene is TRBJ2-7, the V gene TRBV2, with a possible D match to TRBD1 (8 bases). The CDR3 length is 13 residues. V was cut by 10 bases and J by 7 bases, with 20 bases left in between. From germline, CDR1 is SNHLY and CDR2 FYNNEI. CDR3 sequence reads: CATNRGGVEEQYF. DNA of the CDR3: TGTGCCACCAACAGGGGGGGGGTAGAGGAGCAGTACTTC.

This clone appeared a single time. The chain joins TRBV4-1 to TRBJ1-5, with no clear D. In germline, CDR1 is MGHRA, CDR2 YSYEKL. V lost 0 bases and J lost 9, with 18 bases in between. The CDR3 has 16 amino acids. CDR3 loop: CASSQDRIQGRVPQHF. For the CDR3, the DNA is TGCGCCAGCAGCCAAGATCGGATTCAAGGGCGGGTGCCCCAGCATTTT.

The V gene is TRBV30, the J gene TRBJ1-6; D is ambiguous. This CDR3 is built from 13 residues. CDR1 is GTSNPN and CDR2 is SVGIG in the germline V gene (reference sequence). V gave up 0 bases and J gave up 8 bases, with 8 bases separating them. The CDR3 is CAWSVLSDSPLHF. Written as DNA, the CDR3 is TGTGCCTGGAGTGTACTGTCCGATTCACCCCTCCACTTT.

The V gene is TRBV27, the J gene TRBJ1-2, with 7 bases that match TRBD1. This CDR3 comprises 13 residues. Trimming took 6 bases from V and 4 from J; bases not matched to a gene: 5. The germline V gene has CDR1 MNHEY and CDR2 SMNVEV (reference sequence). As DNA, the CDR3 is TGTGCCAGCAGCCCAAGGACAGGCTATGGCTACACCTTC. Its translation is CASSPRTGYGYTF.